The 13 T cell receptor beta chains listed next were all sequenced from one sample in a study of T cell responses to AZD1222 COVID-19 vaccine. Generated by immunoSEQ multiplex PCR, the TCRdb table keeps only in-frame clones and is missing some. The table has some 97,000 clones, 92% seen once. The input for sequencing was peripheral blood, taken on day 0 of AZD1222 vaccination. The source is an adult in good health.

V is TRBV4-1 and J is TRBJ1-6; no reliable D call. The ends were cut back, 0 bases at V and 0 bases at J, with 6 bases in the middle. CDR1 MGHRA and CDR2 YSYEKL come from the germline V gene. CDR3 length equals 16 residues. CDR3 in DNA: TGCGCCAGCAGCCAAGAAGGTAGCTCCTATAATTCACCCCTCCACTTT. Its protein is CASSQEGSSYNSPLHF.

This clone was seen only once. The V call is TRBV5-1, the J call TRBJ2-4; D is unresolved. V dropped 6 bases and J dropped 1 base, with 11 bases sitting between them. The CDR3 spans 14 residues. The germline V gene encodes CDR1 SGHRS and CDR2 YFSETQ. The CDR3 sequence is CASNNEVAKNIQYF. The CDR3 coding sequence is TGCGCCAGCAACAATGAGGTGGCCAAAAACATTCAGTACTTC.

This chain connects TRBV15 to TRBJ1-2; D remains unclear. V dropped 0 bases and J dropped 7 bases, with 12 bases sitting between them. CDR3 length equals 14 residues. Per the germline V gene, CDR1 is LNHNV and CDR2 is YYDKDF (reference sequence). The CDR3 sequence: CATSRDLGPTGYTF. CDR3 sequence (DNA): TGTGCCACCAGCAGAGATCTCGGACCTACTGGCTACACCTTC.

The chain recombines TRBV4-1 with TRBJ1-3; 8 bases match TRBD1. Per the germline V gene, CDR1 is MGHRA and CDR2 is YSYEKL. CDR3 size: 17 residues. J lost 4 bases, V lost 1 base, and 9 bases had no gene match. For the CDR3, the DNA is TGCGCCAGCAGCCAAGGACCTGGCAGGGGGCTCGGAAACACCATATATTTT. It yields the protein CASSQGPGRGLGNTIYF.

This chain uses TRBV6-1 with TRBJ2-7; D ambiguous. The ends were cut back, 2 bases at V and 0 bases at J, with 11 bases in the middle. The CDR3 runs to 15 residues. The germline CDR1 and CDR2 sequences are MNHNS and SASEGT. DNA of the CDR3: TGTGCCAGCAGTGAATTCAGTTCAAGCTCCTACGAGCAGTACTTC. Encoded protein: CASSEFSSSSYEQYF.

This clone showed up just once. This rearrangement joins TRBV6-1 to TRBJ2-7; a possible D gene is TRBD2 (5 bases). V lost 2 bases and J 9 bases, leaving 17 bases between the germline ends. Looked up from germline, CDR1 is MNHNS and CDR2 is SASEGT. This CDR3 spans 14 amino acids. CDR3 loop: CASSENGPPGVQYF. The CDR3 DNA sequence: TGTGCCAGCAGTGAAAATGGCCCGCCCGGGGTGCAGTACTTC.

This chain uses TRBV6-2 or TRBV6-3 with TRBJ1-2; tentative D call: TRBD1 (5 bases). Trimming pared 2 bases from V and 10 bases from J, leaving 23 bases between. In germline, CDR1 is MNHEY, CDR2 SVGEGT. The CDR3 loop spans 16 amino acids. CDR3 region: CASSYIQGSPLIDYTF. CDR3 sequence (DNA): TGTGCCAGCAGTTACATCCAGGGCTCCCCGCTGATCGACTACACCTTC.

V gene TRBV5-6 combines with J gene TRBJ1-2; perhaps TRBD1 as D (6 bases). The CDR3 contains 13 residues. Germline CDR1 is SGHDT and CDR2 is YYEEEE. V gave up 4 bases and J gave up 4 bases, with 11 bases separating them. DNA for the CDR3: TGTGCCAGCAGCCGAGACAGGCTCTATGGCTACACCTTC. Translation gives CASSRDRLYGYTF.

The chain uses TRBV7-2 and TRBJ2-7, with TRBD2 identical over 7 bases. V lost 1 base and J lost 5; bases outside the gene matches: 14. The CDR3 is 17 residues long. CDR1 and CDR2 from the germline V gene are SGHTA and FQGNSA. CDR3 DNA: TGTGCCAGCAGCTTAGTAGGAGGTGGGAGGGCGTCTGACGAGCAGTACTTC. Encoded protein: CASSLVGGGRASDEQYF. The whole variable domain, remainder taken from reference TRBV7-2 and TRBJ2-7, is GAGVSQSPSNKVTEKGKDVELRCDPISGHTALYWYRQSLGQGLEFLIYFQGNSAPDKSGLPSDRFSAERTGGSVSTLTIQRTQQEDSAVYLCASSLVGGGRASDEQYFGPGTRLTVT.

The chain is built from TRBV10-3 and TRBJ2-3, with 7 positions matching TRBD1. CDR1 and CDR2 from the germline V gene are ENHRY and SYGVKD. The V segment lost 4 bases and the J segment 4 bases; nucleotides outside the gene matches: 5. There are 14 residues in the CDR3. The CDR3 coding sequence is TGTGCCATCAGTGCAGGACAGGTACCAGATACGCAGTATTTT. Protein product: CAISAGQVPDTQYF.

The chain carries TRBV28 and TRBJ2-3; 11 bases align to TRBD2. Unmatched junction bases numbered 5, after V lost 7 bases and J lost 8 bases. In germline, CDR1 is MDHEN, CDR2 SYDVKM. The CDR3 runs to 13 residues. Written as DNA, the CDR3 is TGTGCCAGCACTCCCGGGACTAGCGGTACGCAGTATTTT. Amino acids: CASTPGTSGTQYF. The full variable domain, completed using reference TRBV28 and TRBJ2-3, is DVKVTQSSRYLVKRTGEKVFLECVQDMDHENMFWYRQDPGLGLRLIYFSYDVKMKEKGDIPEGYSVSREKKERFSLILESASTNQTSMYLCASTPGTSGTQYFGPGTRLTVL.

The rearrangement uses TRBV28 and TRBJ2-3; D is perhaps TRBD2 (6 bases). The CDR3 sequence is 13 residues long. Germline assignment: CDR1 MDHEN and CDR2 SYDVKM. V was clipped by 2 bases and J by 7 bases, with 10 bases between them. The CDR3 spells CASSLPSVYTQYF. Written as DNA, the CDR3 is TGTGCCAGCAGTTTACCTAGCGTTTATACGCAGTATTTT.

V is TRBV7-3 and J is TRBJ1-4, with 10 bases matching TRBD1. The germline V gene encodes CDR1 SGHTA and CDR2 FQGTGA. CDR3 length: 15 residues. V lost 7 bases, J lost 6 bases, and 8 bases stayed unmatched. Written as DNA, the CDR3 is TGTGCCAGCACCACGGGGGACAGGGGTTATGAAAAACTGTTTTTT. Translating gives CASTTGDRGYEKLFF.